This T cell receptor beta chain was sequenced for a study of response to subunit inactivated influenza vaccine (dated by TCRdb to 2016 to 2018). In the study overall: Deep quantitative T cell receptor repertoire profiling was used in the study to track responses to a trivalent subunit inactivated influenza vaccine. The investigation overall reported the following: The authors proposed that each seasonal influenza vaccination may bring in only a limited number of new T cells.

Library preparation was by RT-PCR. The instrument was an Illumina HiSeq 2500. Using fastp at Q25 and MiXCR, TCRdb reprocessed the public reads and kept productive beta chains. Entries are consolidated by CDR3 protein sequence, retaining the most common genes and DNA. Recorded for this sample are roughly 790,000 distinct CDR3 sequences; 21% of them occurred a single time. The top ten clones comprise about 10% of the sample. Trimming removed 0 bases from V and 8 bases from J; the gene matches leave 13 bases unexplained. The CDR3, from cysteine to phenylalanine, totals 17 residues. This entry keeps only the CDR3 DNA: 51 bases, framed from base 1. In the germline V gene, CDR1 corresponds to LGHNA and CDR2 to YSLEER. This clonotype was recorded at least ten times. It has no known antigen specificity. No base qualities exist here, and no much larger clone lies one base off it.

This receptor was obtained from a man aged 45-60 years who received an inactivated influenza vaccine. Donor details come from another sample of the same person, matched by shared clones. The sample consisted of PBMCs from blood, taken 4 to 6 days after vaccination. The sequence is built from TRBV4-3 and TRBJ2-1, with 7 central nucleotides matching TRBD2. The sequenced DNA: TGCGCCAGCAGCCAAGATGAGCCACGCGGCGGGAGTTATGAGCAGTTCTTC. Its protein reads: CASSQDEPRGGSYEQFF.